This T cell receptor (beta chain) was sequenced for a study of follicular helper T cells after annual influenza vaccination. Study-level information: After each seasonal flu vaccination, blood came on days 0, 7 and 28. Notes on the study in general: Just about 9.5-21% of cells analyzed had recovered productive TCRB sequences.

Trimming took 4 bases from V and 6 from J; bases not matched to a gene: 7. CDR3 size: 14 residues. Germline V gene sequence: CDR1 SNHLY, CDR2 FYNNEI. This clone has a handful of counts. What it binds is unknown. Time point described: 2015-2016 season, pre-vaccination. Vaccine contraindications, substance abuse, HIV/AIDS, active malignancy and active illness excluded donors. TCRdb's copy holds only in-frame clones and misses some; the assay was immunoSEQ multiplex PCR. The sample gives more than 8,500 clones, about 82% of which show up once; about 1.5% is in the top ten. The origin of this receptor is an adult who received the influenza vaccine. This sample comprised CXCR5+ CD38- circulating T follicular helper cells from blood, obtained on the day of influenza vaccination. Documented subset: circulating Tfh, non-naive CD4+CXCR5+PD-1+ (ICOS+CD38+ or ICOS-CD38-). The chain couples TRBV2 to TRBJ2-7; 9 positions agree with TRBD2. CDR3 bases: TGTGCCAGCAGTGGTCGAGCGGGAGGACCCGAGCAGTACTTC. Protein product: CASSGRAGGPEQYF.